Described below is a single TCR beta chain sequence and its context. Its antigen is unknown. TCRdb's table, derived via immunoSEQ multiplex PCR, lists solely in-frame clones and lacks some. The table has about 99,000 clones, approximately 90% seen once. This sample was included in a study of T cell responses to AZD1222 COVID-19 vaccine. Study as a whole: The analysis combined second doses at about 4 or about 12 weeks.

Whole-study findings and limits: Among AZD1222 vaccinees, only six or seven were seropositive at baseline. Elevations in Spike-specific TCR breadth and depth followed administration of two AZD1222 doses. The donors showed a predominance of white British ancestry and of females, with possible underestimation of clonal diversity.

The receptor's source is an adult in good health. The specimen comprised peripheral blood, sampled on day 0 of AZD1222 vaccination.

The CDR3 nucleotides read TGCAGTGCTAGAGATTACCCTGAAGCTTTCTTT. Its translation: CSARDYPEAFF. The chain carries TRBV20-1 and TRBJ1-1; D remains ambiguous. The CDR3 is made up of 11 amino acids. Trimming cost V 0 bases and J 6 bases, with 5 bases left between them. Germline V gene data show CDR1 as DFQATT and CDR2 as SNEGSKA (reference sequence).